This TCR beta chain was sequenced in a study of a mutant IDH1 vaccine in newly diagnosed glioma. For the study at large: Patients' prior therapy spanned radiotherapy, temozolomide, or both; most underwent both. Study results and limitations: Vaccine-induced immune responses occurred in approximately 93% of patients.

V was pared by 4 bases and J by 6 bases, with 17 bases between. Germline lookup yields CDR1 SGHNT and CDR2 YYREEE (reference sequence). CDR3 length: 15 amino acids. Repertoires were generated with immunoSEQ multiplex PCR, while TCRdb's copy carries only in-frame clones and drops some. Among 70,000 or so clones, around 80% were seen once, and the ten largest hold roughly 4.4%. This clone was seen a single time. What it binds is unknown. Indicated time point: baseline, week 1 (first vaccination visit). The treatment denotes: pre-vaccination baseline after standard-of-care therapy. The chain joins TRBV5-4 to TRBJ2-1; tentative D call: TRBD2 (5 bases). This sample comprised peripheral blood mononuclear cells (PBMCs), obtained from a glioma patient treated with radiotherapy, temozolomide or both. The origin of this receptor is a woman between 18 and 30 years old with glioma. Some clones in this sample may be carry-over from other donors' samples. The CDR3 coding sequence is TGTGCCAGCAGCCCGGACTGGCAAGTGGCCAATGAGCAGTTCTTC. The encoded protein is CASSPDWQVANEQFF.